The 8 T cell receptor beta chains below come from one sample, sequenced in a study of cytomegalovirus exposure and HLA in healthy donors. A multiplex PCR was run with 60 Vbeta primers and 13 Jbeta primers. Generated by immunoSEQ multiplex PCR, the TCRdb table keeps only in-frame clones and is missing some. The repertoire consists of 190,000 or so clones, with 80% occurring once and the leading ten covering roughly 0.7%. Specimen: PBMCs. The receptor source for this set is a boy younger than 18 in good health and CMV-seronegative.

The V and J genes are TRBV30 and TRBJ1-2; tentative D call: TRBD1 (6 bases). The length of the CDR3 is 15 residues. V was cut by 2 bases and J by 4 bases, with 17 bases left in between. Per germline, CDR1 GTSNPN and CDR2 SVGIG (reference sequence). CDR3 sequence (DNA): TGTGCCTGGAGTCTCTTGATCGGACAGTTCTATGGCTACACCTTC. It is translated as CAWSLLIGQFYGYTF.

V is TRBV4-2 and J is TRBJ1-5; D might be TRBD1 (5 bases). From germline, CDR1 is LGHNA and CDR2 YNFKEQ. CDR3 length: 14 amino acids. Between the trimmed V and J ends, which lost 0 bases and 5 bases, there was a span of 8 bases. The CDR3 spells CASSQDPGDQPQHF. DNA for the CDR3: TGTGCCAGCAGCCAAGACCCGGGGGATCAGCCCCAGCATTTT.

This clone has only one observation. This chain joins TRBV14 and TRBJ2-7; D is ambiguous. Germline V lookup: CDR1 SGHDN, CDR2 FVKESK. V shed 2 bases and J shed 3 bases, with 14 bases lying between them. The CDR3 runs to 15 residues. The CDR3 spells CASSQRVGAFYEQYF. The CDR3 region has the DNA TGTGCCAGCAGCCAACGAGTCGGAGCCTTCTACGAGCAGTACTTC.

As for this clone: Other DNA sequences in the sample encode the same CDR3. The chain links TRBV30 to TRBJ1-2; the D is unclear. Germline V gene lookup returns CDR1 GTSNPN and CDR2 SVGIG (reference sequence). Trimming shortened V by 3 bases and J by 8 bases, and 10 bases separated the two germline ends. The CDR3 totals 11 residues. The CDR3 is CAWSPGLGYTF. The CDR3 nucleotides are TGTGCCTGGAGCCCCGGGTTAGGCTACACCTTC.

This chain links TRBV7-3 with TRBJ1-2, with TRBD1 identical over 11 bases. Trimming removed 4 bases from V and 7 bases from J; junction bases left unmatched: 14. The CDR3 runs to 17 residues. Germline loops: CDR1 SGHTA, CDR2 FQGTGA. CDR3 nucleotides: TGTGCCAGCAGCTCCGGAACCCCCGGACAGGGGGCTACTGGCTACACCTTC. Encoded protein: CASSSGTPGQGATGYTF.

CDR3: CAIRTGNSNQPQHF. The CDR3 DNA sequence: TGTGCCATAAGGACAGGGAATAGCAATCAGCCCCAGCATTTT. The genes are TRBV10-3 and TRBJ1-5, with 8 bases that match TRBD1. This CDR3 is 14 amino acids long. V lost 9 bases to trimming and J lost 0 bases; unmatched junction nucleotides: 4. Germline CDR1 reads ENHRY; CDR2 reads SYGVKD.

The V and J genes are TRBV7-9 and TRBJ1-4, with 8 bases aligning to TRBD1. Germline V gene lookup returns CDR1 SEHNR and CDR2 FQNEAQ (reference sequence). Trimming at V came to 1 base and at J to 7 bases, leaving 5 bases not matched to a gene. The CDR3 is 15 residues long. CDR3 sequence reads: CASSLDQGALEKLFF. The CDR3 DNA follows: TGTGCCAGCAGCTTAGACCAGGGGGCTCTTGAAAAACTGTTTTTT.

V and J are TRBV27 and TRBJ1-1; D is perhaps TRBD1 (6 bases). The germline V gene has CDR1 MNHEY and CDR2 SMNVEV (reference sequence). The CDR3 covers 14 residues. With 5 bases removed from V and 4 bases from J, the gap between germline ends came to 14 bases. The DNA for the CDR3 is TGTGCCAGCAGTCTCGGCGGACAGCTCACTGAAGCTTTCTTT. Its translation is CASSLGGQLTEAFF.